This T cell receptor (beta chain) appears in the sequencing data of a study of T cell changes during pregnancy in multiple sclerosis. Libraries were prepared by immunoSEQ multiplex PCR; TCRdb keeps only in-frame clonotypes and omits some of them. The sample comprises 80,000 to 100,000 clones, approximately 95% of which are singletons, and roughly 0.95% rests with the top ten. Germline V gene lookup returns CDR1 SGDLS and CDR2 YYNGEE. This CDR3 region has 15 residues. V was clipped by 2 bases and J by 1 base; unmatched bases: 5. Sequenced here: peripheral blood, sampled after pregnancy. The chain couples TRBV9 to TRBJ2-5; 7 positions match TRBD2. The clonotype comes from a female donor with multiple sclerosis, enrolled in a pregnancy study. CDR3 in DNA: TGTGCCAGCAGCGTCCGGGGGGAACCCCAAGAGACCCAGTACTTC. Residues: CASSVRGEPQETQYF.